The clone carrying this TCR beta chain showed up just once. Its antigen remains unidentified. The source of the sample is a study of CD8 T cells in ankylosing spondylitis. The CDR3 sequence is 15 residues long. CDR1 is SGHTA and CDR2 is FQGNSA in the germline V gene. With V trimmed by 3 bases and J by 5 bases, 7 bases remained unmatched. Findings of the study overall: Characteristic, it appeared, of ankylosing spondylitis blood was a TCR beta motif of several highly homologous variants. Reportedly, matched ankylosing spondylitis synovial fluid was significantly enriched for disease-linked clones.

One entry per CDR3 protein results from TCRdb running MiXCR on the 5' RACE reads. The table records hundreds of thousands of distinct CDR3 sequences, approximately 20% of them present only once. The chain joins TRBV7-2 to TRBJ2-5; 9 bases agree with TRBD2. This clonotype was obtained from a male donor with ankylosing spondylitis or in good health (not recorded which). Sequencing input: blood, either unsorted or a sorted T cell fraction (not recorded which). The CDR3 DNA reads as TGTGCCAGCAGCTTGGGAAGCGGGGGGTGGGAGACCCAGTACTTC. As protein: CASSLGSGGWETQYF.